Below, one TCR beta chain is given with its context. This sample was taken from a study of shared clonotypes between healthy human individuals. In replicate PCRs of unsorted PBMC, around 310 ng DNA, roughly 30,000 T cell genomes, was used. Some clones are missing from TCRdb's copy, which holds only in-frame ones; the method was immunoSEQ multiplex PCR. This table holds 450,000 to 500,000 clones, 60% to 80% found once. Recent vaccinations or acute infections were absent in the healthy HIV-negative adult donors. The CDR3 covers 15 residues. From germline, CDR1 is LNHDA and CDR2 SQIVND (reference sequence). The V end was cut by 6 bases, the J end by 0 bases, with 11 bases between.

This TCR derives from a woman aged 40 to 50 in good health. Some clones in this sample may be carry-over from other donors' samples. The sequenced sample consisted of PBMCs. The chain employs TRBV19 and TRBJ2-2, with D possibly TRBD1 on 5 matching bases. The CDR3 loop reads CASRGASANTGELFF. CDR3 nucleotides: TGTGCCAGTAGAGGGGCAAGCGCGAACACCGGGGAGCTGTTTTTT.